These T cell receptor beta chains were read from a single sample in a study of T cells in localized non-small cell lung cancer. Some clones are missing from TCRdb's copy, which holds only in-frame ones; the method was immunoSEQ multiplex PCR. Here the sample spans some 30,000 clones, 75% to 90% being singletons. The sequencing used peripheral blood mononuclear cells, collected before any cancer treatment. The origin of the receptors is a man aged 40 to 75 with stage III lung adenocarcinoma. Both conserved end residues are part of each CDR3. D genes are given only for firm matches. The size field is filled for only some rows; it gives once, few, many or a size class.

j_call: TRBJ1-2
v_call: TRBV19
clone_size: NA
d_call: NA
cdr3_nt: TGTGCCAGTTTCTATCTCGGCTACACCTTC
cdr3_aa: CASFYLGYTF

j_call: TRBJ2-5
v_call: TRBV11-3
clone_size: NA
d_call: NA
cdr3_nt: TGTGCCAGCAGCCGCCGCCCGGGGGCGACCTTGATAGAGACCCAGTACTTC
cdr3_aa: CASSRRPGATLIETQYF

j_call: TRBJ2-7
v_call: TRBV6-5
clone_size: once
d_call: NA
cdr3_nt: TGTGCCAGCACCCCGGACAGCTACGAGCAGTACTTC
cdr3_aa: CASTPDSYEQYF

j_call: TRBJ1-4
v_call: TRBV2
clone_size: NA
d_call: NA
cdr3_nt: TGTGCCAGCAGTGACCAAGATGCAACTAATGAAAAACTGTTTTTT
cdr3_aa: CASSDQDATNEKLFF

j_call: TRBJ1-1
v_call: TRBV19
clone_size: once
d_call: NA
cdr3_nt: TGTGCCAGTAGTCACAGGCGTAGCGCTGAAGCTTTCTTT
cdr3_aa: CASSHRRSAEAFF

j_call: TRBJ2-1
v_call: TRBV7-2
clone_size: NA
d_call: NA
cdr3_nt: TGTGCCAGCAGCTTAGTAGCGGCGGACGTTAATGAGCAGTTCTTC
cdr3_aa: CASSLVAADVNEQFF

j_call: TRBJ1-6
v_call: TRBV7-3
clone_size: NA
d_call: NA
cdr3_nt: TGTGCCAGCAGCTTAGGGAACGATAATTCACCCCTCCACTTT
cdr3_aa: CASSLGNDNSPLHF

j_call: TRBJ2-2
v_call: TRBV7-2
clone_size: NA
d_call: NA
cdr3_nt: TGTGCCAGCAGCCTACGCCCGAACACCGGGGAGCTGTTTTTT
cdr3_aa: CASSLRPNTGELFF

j_call: TRBJ2-3
v_call: TRBV4-2
clone_size: NA
d_call: NA
cdr3_nt: TGTGCCAGCAGCCAAGAAGGAGTAGTTAGGGGACTTCCCACAGATACGCAGTATTTT
cdr3_aa: CASSQEGVVRGLPTDTQYF

j_call: TRBJ2-3
v_call: TRBV7-2
clone_size: NA
d_call: NA
cdr3_nt: TGTGCCAGCAGCTTCACAGGGATAGAAGGAGATACGCAGTATTTT
cdr3_aa: CASSFTGIEGDTQYF

j_call: TRBJ2-2
v_call: TRBV7-9
clone_size: NA
d_call: NA
cdr3_nt: TGTGCCAGCAGCCCCGGATTGACGGTAAACACCGGGGAGCTGTTTTTT
cdr3_aa: CASSPGLTVNTGELFF

j_call: TRBJ1-5
v_call: TRBV21-1
clone_size: NA
d_call: NA
cdr3_nt: TGTGCCAGCAGCACGGGGACGCAGGCCTTCAATCAGCCCCAGCATTTT
cdr3_aa: CASSTGTQAFNQPQHF

j_call: TRBJ2-7
v_call: TRBV27
clone_size: NA
d_call: NA
cdr3_nt: TGTGCCAGCAGTTTAATAGGGGGCGAGCAGTACTTC
cdr3_aa: CASSLIGGEQYF

j_call: TRBJ2-7
v_call: TRBV7-2
clone_size: NA
d_call: NA
cdr3_nt: TGTGCCAGCAGCTCCGACCCATACGAGCAGTACTTC
cdr3_aa: CASSSDPYEQYF

j_call: TRBJ2-5
v_call: TRBV5-1
clone_size: NA
d_call: TRBD1
cdr3_nt: TGCGCCAGCAGCCGGACAGGGCCGGACCAAGAGACCCAGTACTTC
cdr3_aa: CASSRTGPDQETQYF

j_call: TRBJ1-3
v_call: TRBV10-3
clone_size: NA
d_call: NA
cdr3_nt: TGTGCCATCAGTGAGCCCTACCCCCAGTCGGGGGGAAACACCATATATTTT
cdr3_aa: CAISEPYPQSGGNTIYF

j_call: TRBJ1-1
v_call: TRBV7-9
clone_size: few
d_call: NA
cdr3_nt: TGTGCCAGCAGCTTAGCGGGAGACACGAACACTGAAGCTTTCTTT
cdr3_aa: CASSLAGDTNTEAFF

j_call: TRBJ2-3
v_call: TRBV19
clone_size: once
d_call: NA
cdr3_nt: TGTGCCAGTAGTATAGGAGACAGCCTTTTGGATACGCAGTATTTT
cdr3_aa: CASSIGDSLLDTQYF

j_call: TRBJ2-1
v_call: TRBV7-2
clone_size: NA
d_call: NA
cdr3_nt: TGTGCCAGCAGCTTGGGATCCCCGTTGGAGCAGTTCTTC
cdr3_aa: CASSLGSPLEQFF

j_call: TRBJ2-2
v_call: TRBV7-3
clone_size: NA
d_call: NA
cdr3_nt: TGTGCCAGCAGCTTAAATTCCGCGGCGAACACCGGGGAGCTGTTTTTT
cdr3_aa: CASSLNSAANTGELFF

j_call: TRBJ2-7
v_call: TRBV19
clone_size: NA
d_call: TRBD1
cdr3_nt: TGTGCCAGTAGTATAGCCGTGGGACAGACCTACGAGCAGTACTTC
cdr3_aa: CASSIAVGQTYEQYF

j_call: TRBJ1-2
v_call: TRBV27
clone_size: NA
d_call: NA
cdr3_nt: TGTGCCAGCAGTTTTAACAGGGTGGCCTATGGCTACACCTTC
cdr3_aa: CASSFNRVAYGYTF

j_call: TRBJ1-1
v_call: TRBV11-3
clone_size: NA
d_call: TRBD1
cdr3_nt: TGTGCCAGCAGCTCGGGACAGGGGCGGATAGACACTGAAGCTTTCTTT
cdr3_aa: CASSSGQGRIDTEAFF

j_call: TRBJ2-5
v_call: TRBV7-8
clone_size: NA
d_call: TRBD2
cdr3_nt: TGTGCCAGCAGCCCAGGACTAGCGGGGGGGCCAGTCGGAGAGACCCAGTACTTC
cdr3_aa: CASSPGLAGGPVGETQYF

j_call: TRBJ2-5
v_call: TRBV20-1
clone_size: NA
d_call: NA
cdr3_nt: TGCAGTGCTAGCGGAAAAGAGACCCAGTACTTC
cdr3_aa: CSASGKETQYF

j_call: TRBJ2-1
v_call: TRBV28
clone_size: NA
d_call: NA
cdr3_nt: TGTGCCAGCAGTATAAAAGCGGTCGGTGAGCAGTTCTTC
cdr3_aa: CASSIKAVGEQFF

j_call: TRBJ2-3
v_call: TRBV7-2
clone_size: NA
d_call: TRBD2
cdr3_nt: TGTGCCAGCAGCCAGTTCGGGGGGGCCTTCACAGATACGCAGTATTTT
cdr3_aa: CASSQFGGAFTDTQYF

j_call: TRBJ2-5
v_call: TRBV5-1
clone_size: NA
d_call: NA
cdr3_nt: TGCGCCAGCAGCTTCCGACAGAATCAAGAGACCCAGTACTTC
cdr3_aa: CASSFRQNQETQYF

j_call: TRBJ2-7
v_call: TRBV14
clone_size: NA
d_call: NA
cdr3_nt: TGTGCCAGCAGCCTAAAGGAGGGGGTCTCCTACGAGCAGTACTTC
cdr3_aa: CASSLKEGVSYEQYF

j_call: TRBJ2-5
v_call: TRBV4-2
clone_size: NA
d_call: TRBD1
cdr3_nt: TGTGCCAGCAGCCAAGGGGGGACAGGAGGAAAAGAGACCCAGTACTTC
cdr3_aa: CASSQGGTGGKETQYF

j_call: TRBJ1-2
v_call: TRBV30
clone_size: NA
d_call: TRBD1
cdr3_nt: TGTGCCTCTCAGGGGGGGGGTAACTATGGCTACACCTTC
cdr3_aa: CASQGGGNYGYTF

j_call: TRBJ2-7
v_call: TRBV7-2
clone_size: NA
d_call: NA
cdr3_nt: TGTGCCAGCAGCTTAGCGGGGGGGCTGAATGAGCAGTACTTC
cdr3_aa: CASSLAGGLNEQYF

j_call: TRBJ2-7
v_call: TRBV5-1
clone_size: NA
d_call: TRBD2
cdr3_nt: TGCGCCAGCAGCTTGGATTTAGCGGGGAACGCCTACGAGCAGTACTTC
cdr3_aa: CASSLDLAGNAYEQYF

j_call: TRBJ1-2
v_call: TRBV30
clone_size: NA
d_call: TRBD1
cdr3_nt: TGTGCCTGGAGTGTACGGCCGCCAGGGGGCTATGGCTACACCTTC
cdr3_aa: CAWSVRPPGGYGYTF